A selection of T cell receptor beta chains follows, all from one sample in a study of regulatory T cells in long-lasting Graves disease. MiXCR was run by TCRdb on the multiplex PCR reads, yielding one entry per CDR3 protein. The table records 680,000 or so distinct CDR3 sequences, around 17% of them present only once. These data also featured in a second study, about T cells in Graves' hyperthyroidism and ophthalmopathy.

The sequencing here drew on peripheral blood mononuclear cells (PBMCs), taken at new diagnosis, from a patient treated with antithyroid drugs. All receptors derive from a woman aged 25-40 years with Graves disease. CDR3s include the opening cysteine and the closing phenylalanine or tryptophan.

CDR3aa: CASSERQEVAYNEQFF
v_gene: TRBV6-1

CDR3aa: CASSGQGGSYNQPQHF
v_gene: TRBV18

CDR3aa: CASSASATGEKEQYF
v_gene: TRBV6-1

CDR3aa: CASSESGRATDTQYF
v_gene: TRBV10-1

CDR3aa: CSARGQDNYGYTF
v_gene: TRBV20-1

CDR3aa: CASSLATGTGYYEQYF
v_gene: TRBV5-1

CDR3aa: CASSSGFSGANVLTF
v_gene: TRBV28

CDR3aa: CSARDLEGNTEAFF
v_gene: TRBV20-1

CDR3aa: CSARVWDYTF
v_gene: TRBV20-1

CDR3aa: CSATGTSGNTYEQYF
v_gene: TRBV20-1

CDR3aa: CASSYLDRGNQPQHF
v_gene: TRBV6-2/TRBV6-3

CDR3aa: CASSPRGTVGEKLFF
v_gene: TRBV14

CDR3aa: CASSLASIDQPQHF
v_gene: TRBV7-6

CDR3aa: CASSGTRDIANTGELFF
v_gene: TRBV12-3/TRBV12-4

CDR3aa: CASRTYRGKNSPLHF
v_gene: TRBV28

CDR3aa: CASSRGLANEQFF
v_gene: TRBV3-1

CDR3aa: CASRPYRALNSPLHF
v_gene: TRBV6-1

CDR3aa: CASSQPLAGIYEQYF
v_gene: TRBV4-2

CDR3aa: CATSISGRADTQYF
v_gene: TRBV24-1

CDR3aa: CASSILGLEQYF
v_gene: TRBV7-2

CDR3aa: CASSRDGSTDTQYF
v_gene: TRBV7-3

CDR3aa: CASSQDRLAGRYEQYF
v_gene: TRBV3-1

CDR3aa: CASSTGQGKNTEAFF
v_gene: TRBV5-1

CDR3aa: CASQQGAEGYTF
v_gene: TRBV7-9

CDR3aa: CSASLAGVFHEQFF
v_gene: TRBV20-1

CDR3aa: CASSQTGKMNTEAFF
v_gene: TRBV3-1

CDR3aa: CASSRDRVYYSPLHF
v_gene: TRBV27

CDR3aa: CASNPQGNSYEQYF
v_gene: TRBV9

CDR3aa: CASSGEGPNTGELFF
v_gene: TRBV2

CDR3aa: CASNREGFSYEQYF
v_gene: TRBV28

CDR3aa: CASGQIQETQYF
v_gene: TRBV2

CDR3aa: CASSLGQHRGNTIYF
v_gene: TRBV27

CDR3aa: CAISEITQGTHEQYF
v_gene: TRBV10-3

CDR3aa: CASSFSGSGDEQFF
v_gene: TRBV11-2

CDR3aa: CASSLFAGGRSTDTQYF
v_gene: TRBV28